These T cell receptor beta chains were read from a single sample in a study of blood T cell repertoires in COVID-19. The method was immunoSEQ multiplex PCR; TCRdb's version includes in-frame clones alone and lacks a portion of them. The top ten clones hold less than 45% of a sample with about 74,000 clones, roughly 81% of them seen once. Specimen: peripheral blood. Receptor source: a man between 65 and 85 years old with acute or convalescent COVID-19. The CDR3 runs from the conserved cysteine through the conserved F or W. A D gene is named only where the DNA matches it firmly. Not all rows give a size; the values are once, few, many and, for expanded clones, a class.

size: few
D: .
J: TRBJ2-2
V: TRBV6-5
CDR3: CASSYSLAHTGELFF
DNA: TGTGCCAGCAGTTACTCCCTAGCGCACACCGGGGAGCTGTTTTTT

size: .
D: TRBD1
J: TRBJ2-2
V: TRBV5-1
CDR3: CASSPGTGEFTGELFF
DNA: TGCGCCAGCAGCCCGGGGACAGGGGAGTTTACCGGGGAGCTGTTTTTT

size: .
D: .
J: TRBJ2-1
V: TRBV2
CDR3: CASSEVAGSYNEQFF
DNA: TGTGCCAGCAGTGAGGTGGCGGGGAGCTACAATGAGCAGTTCTTC

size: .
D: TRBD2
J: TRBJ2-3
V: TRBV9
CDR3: CASSASPSGGNTYTQYF
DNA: TGTGCCAGCAGCGCGTCCCCCTCGGGGGGGAACACATATACGCAGTATTTT

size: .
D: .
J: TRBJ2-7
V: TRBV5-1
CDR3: CASSSASNLGEQYF
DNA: TGCGCCAGCAGCAGCGCTAGCAACCTTGGCGAGCAGTACTTC

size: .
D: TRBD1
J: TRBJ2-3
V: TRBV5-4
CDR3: CASSLGPQGAGTDTQYF
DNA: TGTGCCAGCAGCTTGGGGCCCCAGGGGGCGGGCACAGATACGCAGTATTTT

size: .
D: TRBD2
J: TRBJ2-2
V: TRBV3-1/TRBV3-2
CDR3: CASSQALAGTGELFF
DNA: TGTGCCAGCAGCCAAGCTCTAGCGGGAACCGGGGAGCTGTTTTTT

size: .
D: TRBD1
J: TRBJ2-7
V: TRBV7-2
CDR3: CASSRPGQGYEQYF
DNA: TGTGCCAGCAGCCGTCCGGGACAGGGCTACGAGCAGTACTTC

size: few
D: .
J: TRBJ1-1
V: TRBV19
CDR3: CASSPQQMNTEAFF
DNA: TGTGCCAGTAGTCCCCAACAGATGAACACTGAAGCTTTCTTT

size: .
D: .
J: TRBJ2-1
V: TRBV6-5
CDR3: CASSYSSGSSYNEQFF
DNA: TGTGCCAGCAGTTACTCTTCGGGGAGCTCCTACAATGAGCAGTTCTTC

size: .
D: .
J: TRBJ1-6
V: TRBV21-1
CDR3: CASSKGGPLDNSPLHF
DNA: TGTGCCAGCAGCAAAGGCGGCCCTCTGGATAATTCACCCCTCCACTTT

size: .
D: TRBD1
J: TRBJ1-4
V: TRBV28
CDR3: CATSGQGPEKLFF
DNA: TGTGCCACCTCGGGACAGGGCCCTGAAAAACTGTTTTTT

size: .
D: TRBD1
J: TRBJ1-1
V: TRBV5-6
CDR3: CASSLPDRGGAFF
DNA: TGTGCCAGCAGCTTGCCCGACAGGGGGGGTGCTTTCTTT

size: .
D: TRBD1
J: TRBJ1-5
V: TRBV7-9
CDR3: CASSLEGQGIQPQHF
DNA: TGTGCCAGCAGCTTAGAGGGACAGGGGATTCAGCCCCAGCATTTT

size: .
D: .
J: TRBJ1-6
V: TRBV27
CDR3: CASSIARVNSPLHF
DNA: TGTGCCAGCAGTATCGCACGGGTTAATTCACCCCTCCACTTT

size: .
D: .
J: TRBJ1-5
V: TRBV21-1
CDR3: CASSPRQWGNQPQHF
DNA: TGTGCCAGCAGCCCCCGACAGTGGGGCAATCAGCCCCAGCATTTT

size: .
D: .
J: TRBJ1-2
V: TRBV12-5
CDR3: CASGPGLTGYTF
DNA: TGTGCTAGTGGTCCTGGACTTACCGGCTACACCTTC

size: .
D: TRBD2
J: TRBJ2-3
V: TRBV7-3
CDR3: CASSLISGGTQYF
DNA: TGTGCCAGCAGCTTAATTAGCGGGGGGACGCAGTATTTT

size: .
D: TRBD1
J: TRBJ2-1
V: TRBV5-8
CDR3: CASREAQGKSNEQFF
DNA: TGTGCCAGCAGGGAAGCACAGGGGAAAAGCAATGAGCAGTTCTTC

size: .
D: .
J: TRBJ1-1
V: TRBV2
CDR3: CASSEDKNTEAFF
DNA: TGTGCCAGCAGTGAGGACAAGAACACTGAAGCTTTCTTT

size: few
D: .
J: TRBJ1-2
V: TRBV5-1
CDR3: CASSLDGTGGYTF
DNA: TGCGCCAGCAGCTTGGATGGGACTGGTGGCTACACCTTC

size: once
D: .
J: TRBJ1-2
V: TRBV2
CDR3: CASSELWRNGYTF
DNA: TGTGCCAGCAGTGAACTCTGGAGGAATGGCTACACCTTC

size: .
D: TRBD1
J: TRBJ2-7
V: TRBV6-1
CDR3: CASSEQGQGPLEQYF
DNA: TGTGCCAGCAGTGAACAAGGACAGGGACCCCTTGAGCAGTACTTC

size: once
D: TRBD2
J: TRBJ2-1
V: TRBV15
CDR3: CATSRDLASGRRDEQFF
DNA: TGTGCCACCAGCAGAGATCTGGCTAGCGGGAGGAGGGATGAGCAGTTCTTC

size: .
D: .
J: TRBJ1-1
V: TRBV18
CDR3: CASSRQNGVTEAFF
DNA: TGTGCCAGCTCCCGCCAAAATGGAGTCACTGAAGCTTTCTTT

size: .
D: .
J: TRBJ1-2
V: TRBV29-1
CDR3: CSVEAQGYGYTF
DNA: TGCAGCGTTGAGGCGCAGGGGTATGGCTACACCTTC

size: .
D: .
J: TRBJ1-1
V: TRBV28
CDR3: CASSSYPNTEAFF
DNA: TGTGCCAGCAGTTCCTATCCGAACACTGAAGCTTTCTTT

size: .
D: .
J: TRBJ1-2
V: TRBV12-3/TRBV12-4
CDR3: CASSLVGGYGYTF
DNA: TGTGCCAGCAGTTTAGTGGGGGGCTATGGCTACACCTTC

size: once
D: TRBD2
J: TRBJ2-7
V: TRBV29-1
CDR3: CSVGIRTSGSRTYEQYF
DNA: TGCAGCGTTGGTATTAGGACTAGCGGGAGTCGGACCTACGAGCAGTACTTC

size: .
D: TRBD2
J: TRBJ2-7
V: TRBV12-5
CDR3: CASQILSSGEPYEQYF
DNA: TGTGCTAGTCAAATCCTCTCTAGCGGGGAACCCTACGAGCAGTACTTC

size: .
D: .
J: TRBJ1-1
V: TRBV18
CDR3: CASSRGLEAEAFF
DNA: TGTGCCAGCTCAAGGGGCCTTGAGGCTGAAGCTTTCTTT

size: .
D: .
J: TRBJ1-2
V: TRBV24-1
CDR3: CATSRAGTGGGYTF
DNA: TGTGCCACCAGTCGAGCAGGGACGGGGGGCGGCTACACCTTC